The rows below give T cell receptor beta chains drawn from one sample of a study of molecular identifiers for immune sequencing clone quantification. TCRdb passed the PCR reads through MiXCR, listing each CDR3 protein once. The sample yields over 300,000 distinct CDR3 sequences, about 22% seen once. The sample was naive CD8+ T cells from blood, with Jurkat cell RNA spiked in. These TCRs come from a human donor in good health. Some libraries in this study had Jurkat cell RNA spiked in. CDR3s include the opening cysteine and the closing phenylalanine or tryptophan. The order of the fields is D gene, J gene, clone size, CDR3 length, V gene, CDR3 protein. D genes are given only for firm matches. Clone size appears in some rows only: once, few, many, or a class for an expanded clone.

>NA|TRBJ1-1|many|14|TRBV6-2/TRBV6-3
CASSYWAVNTEAFF
>NA|TRBJ2-7|many|15|TRBV29-1
CSVEDPGQLPYEQYF
>NA|TRBJ2-3|NA|15|TRBV20-1
CSAKQGLQSTDTQYF
>NA|TRBJ2-5|many|14|TRBV29-1
CSLSTLTDQETQYF
>TRBD2|TRBJ2-3|NA|15|TRBV7-9
CASSVPGGVADTQYF
>NA|TRBJ2-7|NA|15|TRBV4-3
CARSQDRGGTYEQYF
>NA|TRBJ2-7|NA|14|TRBV4-1
CASSQGGQRDEQYF
>NA|TRBJ1-2|many|12|TRBV19
CASSNGIVGYTF
>TRBD2|TRBJ2-1|few|13|TRBV20-1
CRLAGGPYNEQFF
>NA|TRBJ2-1|few|14|TRBV27
CASSLGPGGDEQFF
>NA|TRBJ2-1|many|12|TRBV30
CAWSTVGDEQFF
>NA|TRBJ1-1|few|16|TRBV20-1
CSARDPHREVETEAFF
>NA|TRBJ1-1|many|15|TRBV4-2
CASSQEAGANTEAFF
>TRBD1|TRBJ2-3|many|16|TRBV13
CASSPTITGGPDTQYF
>TRBD1|TRBJ2-1|few|20|TRBV9
CASSVNILTSGTGEYNEQFF
>NA|TRBJ2-7|few|15|TRBV20-1
CSARTPGTYSYEQYF
>NA|TRBJ2-2|NA|16|TRBV4-1
CASSQDFFVHTGELVF
>NA|TRBJ2-3|NA|16|TRBV27
CASSLSPRVYTVTQYF
>TRBD1|TRBJ2-3|few|17|TRBV18
CASSPEAGTGVKDTQYF
>TRBD1|TRBJ2-2|NA|15|TRBV4-1
CASSWTGAHTGELFF
>NA|TRBJ2-7|NA|10|TRBV11-2
CATQGDEQYF
>NA|TRBJ2-1|NA|14|TRBV7-9
CASSLDTSSNEQFF
>NA|TRBJ2-7|few|14|TRBV7-6
CASSLPDSSYEQYF
>TRBD1|TRBJ1-6|few|17|TRBV12-3/TRBV12-4
CASSSQTGVGYNSPLHF
>TRBD2|TRBJ2-3|few|15|TRBV5-6
CASSLGLAGLDTQYF
>NA|TRBJ2-7|NA|15|TRBV14
CASSHTGSDWYEQYF
>NA|TRBJ1-2|many|13|TRBV20-1
CSGRDAEEGGYTF
>NA|TRBJ2-5|few|17|TRBV27
CASSFLGESAAQETQYF
>TRBD2|TRBJ2-2|NA|14|TRBV7-9
CASSFSGRSGELFF
>NA|TRBJ1-1|NA|15|TRBV6-2/TRBV6-3
CASSYGPRFDSEAFF
>NA|TRBJ1-1|NA|17|TRBV14
CASSQGAGSLTNTGAFF